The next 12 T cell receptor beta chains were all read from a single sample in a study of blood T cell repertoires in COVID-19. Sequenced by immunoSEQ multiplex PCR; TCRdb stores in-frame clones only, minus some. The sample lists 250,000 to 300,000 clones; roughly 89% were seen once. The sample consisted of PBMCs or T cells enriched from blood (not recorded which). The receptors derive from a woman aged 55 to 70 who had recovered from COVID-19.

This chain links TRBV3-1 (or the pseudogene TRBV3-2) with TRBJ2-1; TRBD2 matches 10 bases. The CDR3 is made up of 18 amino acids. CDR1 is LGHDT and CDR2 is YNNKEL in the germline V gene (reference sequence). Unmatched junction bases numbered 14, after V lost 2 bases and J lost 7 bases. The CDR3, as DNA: TGTGCCAGCAGCCAAAGGTGGCTAAGCGGGGGGGCCCAGAATGAGCAGTTCTTC. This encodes CASSQRWLSGGAQNEQFF.

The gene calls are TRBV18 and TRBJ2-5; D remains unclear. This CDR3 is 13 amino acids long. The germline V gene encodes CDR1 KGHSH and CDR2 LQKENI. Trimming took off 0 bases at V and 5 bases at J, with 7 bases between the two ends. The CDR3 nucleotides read TGTGCCAGCTCACCACCCCTCCGGGAGACCCAGTACTTC. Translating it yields CASSPPLRETQYF. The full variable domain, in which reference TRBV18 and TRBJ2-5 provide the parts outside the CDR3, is NAGVMQNPRHLVRRRGQEARLRCSPMKGHSHVYWYRQLPEEGLKFMVYLQKENIIDESGMPKERFSAEFPKEGPSILRIQQVVRGDSAAYFCASSPPLRETQYFGPGTRLLVL.

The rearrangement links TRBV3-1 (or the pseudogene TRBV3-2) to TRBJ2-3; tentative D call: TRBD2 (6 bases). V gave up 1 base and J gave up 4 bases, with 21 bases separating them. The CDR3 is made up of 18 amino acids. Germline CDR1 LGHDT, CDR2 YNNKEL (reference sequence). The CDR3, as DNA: TGTGCCAGCAGCCAAGTTTCACTTCGGGGGTCCCTGTCAGATACGCAGTATTTT. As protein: CASSQVSLRGSLSDTQYF.

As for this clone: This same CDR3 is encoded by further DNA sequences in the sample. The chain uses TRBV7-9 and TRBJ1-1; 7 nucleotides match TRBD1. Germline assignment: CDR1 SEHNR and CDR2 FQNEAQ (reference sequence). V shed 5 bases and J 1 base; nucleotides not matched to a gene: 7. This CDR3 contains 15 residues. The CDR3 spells CASSLTGQPNTEAFF. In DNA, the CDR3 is TGTGCCAGCAGCCTCACGGGACAGCCGAACACTGAAGCTTTCTTT. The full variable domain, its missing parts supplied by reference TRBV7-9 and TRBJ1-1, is DTGVSQNPRHKITKRGQNVTFRCDPISEHNRLYWYRQTLGQGPEFLTYFQNEAQLEKSRLLSDRFSAERPKGSFSTLEIQRTEQGDSAMYLCASSLTGQPNTEAFFGQGTRLTVV.

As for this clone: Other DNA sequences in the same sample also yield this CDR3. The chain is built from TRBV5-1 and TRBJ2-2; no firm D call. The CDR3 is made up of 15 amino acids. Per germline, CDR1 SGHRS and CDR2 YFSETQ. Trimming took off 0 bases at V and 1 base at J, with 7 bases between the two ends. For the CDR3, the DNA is TGCGCCAGCAGCTTGGTGGCGGTGAACACCGGGGAGCTGTTTTTT. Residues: CASSLVAVNTGELFF.

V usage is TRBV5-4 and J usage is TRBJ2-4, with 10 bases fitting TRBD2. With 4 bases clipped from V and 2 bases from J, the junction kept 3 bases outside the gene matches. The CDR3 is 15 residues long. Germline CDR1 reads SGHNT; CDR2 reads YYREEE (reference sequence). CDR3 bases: TGTGCCAGCAGCGCTAGCGGGAGCTCCAAAAACATTCAGTACTTC. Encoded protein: CASSASGSSKNIQYF.

The CDR3, as DNA: TGCGCCAGCGCAGGGGTTGGGCCGGCCGGGGAGCTGTTTTTT. Translated, it gives CASAGVGPAGELFF. The chain couples TRBV5-1 to TRBJ2-2, with a tentative D call TRBD1 (6 bases). V was trimmed by 7 bases and J by 6 bases, leaving 16 bases between them. The CDR3 is made up of 14 amino acids. Germline V CDR1 and CDR2: SGHRS, YFSETQ.

The CDR3 DNA reads as TGTGCCAGCAGCTTCCAGGGGGTAGGTGTTGATGAGCAGTTCTTC. Translating it yields CASSFQGVGVDEQFF. The chain couples TRBV7-3 to TRBJ2-1; the match to TRBD1 covers 7 bases. After removal of 3 bases from V and 8 bases from J, the junction contained 10 bases not matched to a gene. The CDR3 loop spans 15 amino acids. Germline V CDR1 and CDR2: SGHTA, FQGTGA.

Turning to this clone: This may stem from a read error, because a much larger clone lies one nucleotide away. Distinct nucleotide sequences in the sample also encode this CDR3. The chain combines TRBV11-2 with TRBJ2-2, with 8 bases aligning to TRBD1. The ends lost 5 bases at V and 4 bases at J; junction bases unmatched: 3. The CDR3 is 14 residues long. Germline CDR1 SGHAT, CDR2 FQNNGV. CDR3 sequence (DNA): TGTGCCAGCAGCCTCGACAGGGGCACCGGGGAGCTGTTTTTT. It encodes CASSLDRGTGELFF.

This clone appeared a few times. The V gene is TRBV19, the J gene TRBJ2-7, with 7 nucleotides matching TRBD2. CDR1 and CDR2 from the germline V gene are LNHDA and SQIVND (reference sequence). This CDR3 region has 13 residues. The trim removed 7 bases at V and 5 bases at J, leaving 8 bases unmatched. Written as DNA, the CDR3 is TGTGCCAGTACCCCGGCGGGAGCAAACGAGCAGTACTTC. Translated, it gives CASTPAGANEQYF.

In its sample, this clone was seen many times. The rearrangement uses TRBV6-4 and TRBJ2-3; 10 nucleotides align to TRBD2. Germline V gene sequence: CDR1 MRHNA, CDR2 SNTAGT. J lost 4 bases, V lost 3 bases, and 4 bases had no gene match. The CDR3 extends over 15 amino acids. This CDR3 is CASSESGGAADTQYF. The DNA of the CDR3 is TGTGCCAGCAGTGAGAGCGGGGGGGCCGCAGATACGCAGTATTTT.

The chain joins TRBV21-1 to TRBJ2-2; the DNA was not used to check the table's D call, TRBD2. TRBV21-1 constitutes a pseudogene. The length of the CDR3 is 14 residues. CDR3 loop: CASSARGFTGELFF. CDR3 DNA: TGTGCCAGCAGCGCTCGGGGGTTCACCGGGGAGCTGTTTTTT.